This T cell receptor beta chain was identified during a study of T-cell memory formation after mild COVID-19. This clonotype occurred a few times. The CDR3 sequence is 16 residues long. The germline V gene has CDR1 GTSNPN and CDR2 SVGIG (reference sequence). V lost 2 bases, J lost 5 bases, and 8 bases stayed unmatched. A single record per CDR3 protein comes from TCRdb applying MiXCR to the 5' RACE reads. The sample comprises under 650,000 distinct CDR3 sequences, under 20% of which are singletons, and around 13% rests with the top ten. The sample consisted of PBMCs or a T cell subset sorted from them (not recorded which). The rearrangement joins TRBV30 to TRBJ2-5; 13 bases align to TRBD2. The TCR sequence derives from an adult woman who had mild COVID-19 (a few samples of this study predate the infection). Cell type and time point are not known. The CDR3 DNA sequence: TGTGCCTGGAGTCACGGACTAGCGGGAGTAGGGGAGACCCAGTACTTC. Its protein product is CAWSHGLAGVGETQYF.